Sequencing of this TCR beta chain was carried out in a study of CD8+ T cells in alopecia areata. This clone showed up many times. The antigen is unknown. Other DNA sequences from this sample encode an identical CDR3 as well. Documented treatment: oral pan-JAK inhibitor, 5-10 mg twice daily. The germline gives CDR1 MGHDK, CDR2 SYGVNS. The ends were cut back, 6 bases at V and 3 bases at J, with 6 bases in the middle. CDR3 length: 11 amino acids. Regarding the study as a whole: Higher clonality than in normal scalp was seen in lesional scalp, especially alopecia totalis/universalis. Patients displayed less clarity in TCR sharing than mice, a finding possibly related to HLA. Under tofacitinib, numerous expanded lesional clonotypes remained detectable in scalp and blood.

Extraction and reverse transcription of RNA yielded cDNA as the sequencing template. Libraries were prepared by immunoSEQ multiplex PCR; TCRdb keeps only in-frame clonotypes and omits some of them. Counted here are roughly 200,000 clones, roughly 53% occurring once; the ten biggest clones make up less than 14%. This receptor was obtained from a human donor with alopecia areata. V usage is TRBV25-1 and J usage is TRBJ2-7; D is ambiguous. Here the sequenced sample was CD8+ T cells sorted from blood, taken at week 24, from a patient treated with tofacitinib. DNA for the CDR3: TGTGCCAGCAGATTAGGCTACGAGCAGTACTTC. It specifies CASRLGYEQYF.